Here is one T cell receptor beta chain with its context. Its matching antigen is unknown. The record originates from a study of siplizumab effects on memory and regulatory T cells. Findings of the study overall: The majority of clones, roughly 80-95% of proliferating CD4+ or CD8+ clones, lacked an assignable naive or memory phenotype. Naive T cell populations appeared to exhibit greater diversity than memory cells and appeared to be major alloresponse contributors. Unstimulated subsets captured only a minor fraction of alloreactive clones.

The repertoire was sequenced with immunoSEQ multiplex PCR; TCRdb's copy has only in-frame clones and lacks some. The sample includes roughly 75,000 clones, just over 90% of them seen just once. Sequencing input: CD8+ T cells sorted from blood. The source of this sequence is a human donor in good health.

The CDR3 nucleotides are TGTGCCAGCAGCTTAGGGGACAGGGGCTACGAGCAGTACTTC. Amino acids: CASSLGDRGYEQYF. The chain links TRBV7-9 to TRBJ2-7; 10 bases match TRBD1. This CDR3 comprises 14 residues. The J segment lost 3 bases and the V segment lost 1 base, leaving 0 bases of the junction unmatched. Germline V lookup: CDR1 SEHNR, CDR2 FQNEAQ (reference sequence).